This is a list of T cell receptor beta chains from one sample in a study of somatic mutations in cytotoxic T cells in rheumatoid arthritis. The data were produced by immunoSEQ multiplex PCR, yet TCRdb's version contains in-frame clones alone and is incomplete. The sample includes 20,000 to 25,000 clones, roughly 74% of them seen just once. Sequenced sample: CD8+ T cells sorted from blood. These receptor sequences come from an adult with rheumatoid arthritis. Both conserved end residues are part of each CDR3. D genes are given only for firm matches. Not all rows give a size; the values are once, few, many and, for expanded clones, a class.

abundance,v_gene,j_gene,d_gene,CDR3aa,CDR3nt
NA,TRBV10-3,TRBJ2-5,NA,CAISHWGEETQYF,TGTGCCATCAGTCACTGGGGTGAAGAGACCCAGTACTTC
NA,TRBV2,TRBJ1-1,NA,CASSEWVQDIGTEAFF,TGTGCCAGCAGTGAATGGGTTCAGGATATTGGAACTGAAGCTTTCTTT
NA,TRBV7-8,TRBJ2-4,TRBD1,CASSGWDRDKNIQYF,TGTGCCAGCAGCGGGTGGGACAGGGATAAAAACATTCAGTACTTC
NA,TRBV19,TRBJ1-4,NA,CASSTPFDSATNEKLFF,TGTGCCAGTAGTACACCATTCGACAGTGCAACTAATGAAAAACTGTTTTTT
NA,TRBV6-6,TRBJ2-1,TRBD2,CASSTSDSYNEQFF,TGTGCCAGCTCGACTAGCGATTCCTACAATGAGCAGTTCTTC
NA,TRBV19,TRBJ2-7,NA,CASSAGHNYEQYF,TGTGCCAGTAGTGCCGGACACAACTACGAGCAGTACTTC
NA,TRBV7-9,TRBJ1-2,NA,CASSLSGTAGDGYTF,TGTGCCAGCAGCTTATCTGGAACGGCGGGGGACGGCTACACCTTC
NA,TRBV5-1,TRBJ2-7,TRBD2,CASSPGGDVSSYEQYF,TGCGCCAGCAGCCCGGGGGGGGATGTATCTTCCTACGAGCAGTACTTC
NA,TRBV4-1,TRBJ2-1,NA,CASSQVLYNEQFF,TGCGCCAGCAGCCAAGTATTGTACAATGAGCAGTTCTTC
NA,TRBV7-2,TRBJ2-1,NA,CASSLDYVVGWDEQFF,TGTGCCAGCAGCTTAGACTACGTAGTGGGATGGGATGAGCAGTTCTTC
NA,TRBV19,TRBJ1-1,TRBD1,CASSITGGAVNTEAFF,TGTGCCAGTAGTATAACAGGGGGCGCGGTGAACACTGAAGCTTTCTTT
NA,TRBV5-1,TRBJ1-1,NA,CASSLKGNTEAFF,TGCGCCAGCAGCTTGAAAGGGAACACTGAAGCTTTCTTT
NA,TRBV7-2,TRBJ2-6,TRBD2,CASSPLGLSGANVLTF,TGTGCCAGCAGCCCCTTGGGACTATCTGGGGCCAACGTCCTGACTTTC
NA,TRBV6-1,TRBJ1-2,TRBD1,CASSRKGTVSYGYTF,TGTGCCAGCAGTCGAAAGGGGACAGTGAGCTATGGCTACACCTTC
NA,TRBV4-1,TRBJ1-1,NA,CASSQSSRGNTEAFF,TGCGCCAGCAGCCAATCAAGCCGGGGTAACACTGAAGCTTTCTTT
NA,TRBV6-1,TRBJ1-1,NA,CASMTYTGRTEAFF,TGTGCCAGCATGACGTATACAGGAAGGACTGAAGCTTTCTTT
NA,TRBV4-2,TRBJ1-2,NA,CASSPNRAGEGYGYTF,TGTGCCAGCAGCCCAAATCGGGCAGGGGAAGGGTATGGCTACACCTTC
NA,TRBV19,TRBJ2-3,TRBD2,CASSDRNWTSKKGQYF,TGTGCCAGTAGTGACCGAAATTGGACTAGCAAAAAAGGGCAGTATTTT
NA,TRBV4-3,TRBJ1-1,NA,CASSQDETSSTEAFF,TGCGCCAGCAGCCAAGACGAGACTTCTTCCACTGAAGCTTTCTTT
NA,TRBV27,TRBJ2-2,NA,CASSYLGFSRTGELFF,TGTGCCAGCAGTTACCTGGGGTTTTCCCGCACCGGGGAGCTGTTTTTT
NA,TRBV9,TRBJ2-3,TRBD1,CASSHTGVGTDTQYF,TGTGCCAGCAGTCACACAGGGGTTGGCACAGATACGCAGTATTTT
NA,TRBV6-4,TRBJ2-3,TRBD2,CASSDQPPGLAGYSTDTQYF,TGTGCCAGCAGTGACCAACCACCGGGACTAGCGGGGTATAGCACAGATACGCAGTATTTT
NA,TRBV7-9,TRBJ1-1,TRBD1,CASSPRDRTNTEAFF,TGTGCCAGCAGCCCCCGGGACAGAACGAACACTGAAGCTTTCTTT
NA,TRBV7-9,TRBJ2-7,TRBD2,CASSLVRTSVHEQYF,TGTGCCAGCAGCTTAGTTAGGACTAGCGTCCACGAGCAGTACTTC
NA,TRBV6-1,TRBJ2-7,TRBD1,CASSVTGTAYEQYF,TGTGCCAGCAGTGTTACCGGGACAGCCTACGAGCAGTACTTC
NA,TRBV2,TRBJ2-5,NA,CASRQVQETQYF,TGTGCCAGTAGACAGGTACAAGAGACCCAGTACTTC
few,TRBV2,TRBJ2-7,TRBD1,CASLAPGGTSYEQYF,TGTGCCAGCCTCGCCCCAGGGGGAACTTCCTACGAGCAGTACTTC
once,TRBV4-1,TRBJ1-2,NA,CASSQADPGSYGYTF,TGCGCCAGCAGCCAAGCGGATCCGGGTTCCTATGGCTACACCTTC
NA,TRBV30,TRBJ2-7,TRBD1,CAWRGDRNYEQYF,TGTGCCTGGAGAGGGGACAGAAACTACGAGCAGTACTTC
NA,TRBV11-2,TRBJ2-5,TRBD1,CASSLQDREETQYF,TGTGCCAGCAGCTTACAGGACAGGGAGGAGACCCAGTACTTC
medium-sized,TRBV4-1,TRBJ1-1,NA,CASSQDEQGPITEAFF,TGCGCCAGCAGCCAAGACGAACAGGGCCCTATCACTGAAGCTTTCTTT
few,TRBV15,TRBJ1-2,NA,CATSGDRNYGYTF,TGTGCCACCAGCGGAGACAGGAACTATGGCTACACCTTC
NA,TRBV10-3,TRBJ2-3,TRBD2,CAISDSGGPDHHTDTQYF,TGTGCCATCAGTGATAGCGGGGGGCCAGACCATCATACAGATACGCAGTATTTT
NA,TRBV29-1,TRBJ1-2,TRBD1,CSTEDRGLNYGYTF,TGCAGCACCGAAGACAGGGGACTTAACTATGGCTACACCTTC
NA,TRBV9,TRBJ1-5,TRBD1,CASSHRGEGQPQHF,TGTGCCAGCAGCCACAGGGGGGAGGGTCAGCCCCAGCATTTT
once,TRBV9,TRBJ1-1,NA,CASSAYMNTEAFF,TGTGCCAGCAGCGCCTATATGAACACTGAAGCTTTCTTT
NA,TRBV28,TRBJ1-4,TRBD1,CASSSDREGEKLFF,TGTGCCAGCAGCTCGGACAGGGAAGGTGAAAAACTGTTTTTT
NA,TRBV9,TRBJ2-3,NA,CASSVRWGSRATDTQYF,TGTGCCAGCAGCGTCCGATGGGGGAGCCGGGCGACAGATACGCAGTATTTT
NA,TRBV9,TRBJ2-7,NA,CASSLRDNGAYEQYF,TGTGCCAGCAGCCTACGGGACAACGGTGCCTACGAGCAGTACTTC
NA,TRBV6-5,TRBJ2-2,NA,CASSYSTGNTGELFF,TGTGCCAGCAGTTACTCGACCGGGAACACCGGGGAGCTGTTTTTT
few,TRBV5-1,TRBJ2-3,NA,CASRAETDTQYF,TGCGCCAGCAGGGCTGAAACAGATACGCAGTATTTT
NA,TRBV27,TRBJ2-3,TRBD2,CASSSYFFGGFSVTQYF,TGTGCCAGCAGTTCCTATTTTTTCGGGGGGTTCTCCGTTACGCAGTATTTT
NA,TRBV5-4,TRBJ2-2,NA,CASTLQGRAGELFF,TGTGCCAGCACCTTACAGGGTCGGGCCGGGGAGCTGTTTTTT
NA,TRBV7-9,TRBJ1-1,TRBD1,CASSPPDRWTEAFF,TGTGCCAGCAGCCCACCGGACAGGTGGACTGAAGCTTTCTTT
few,TRBV5-1,TRBJ2-7,NA,CASSVSSYEQYF,TGCGCCAGCAGCGTAAGCTCCTACGAGCAGTACTTC
NA,TRBV5-1,TRBJ2-7,NA,CASSLAAHEQYF,TGCGCCAGCAGCTTGGCCGCCCACGAGCAGTACTTC
NA,TRBV9,TRBJ2-3,TRBD2,CASTATSGVADTQYF,TGTGCCAGCACAGCGACTAGCGGGGTGGCGGATACGCAGTATTTT
NA,TRBV9,TRBJ1-2,NA,CASSARGGYGYTF,TGTGCCAGCAGCGCCCGCGGGGGCTATGGCTACACCTTC
NA,TRBV13,TRBJ2-5,TRBD1,CASSLLSGGDIGETQYF,TGTGCCAGCAGCTTATTATCAGGGGGCGATATCGGTGAGACCCAGTACTTC
NA,TRBV5-4,TRBJ1-2,TRBD1,CASSSDREGVYYGYTF,TGTGCCAGCAGTTCGGACAGGGAAGGGGTCTACTATGGCTACACCTTC
NA,TRBV6-5,TRBJ1-1,NA,CASTRGPEAFF,TGTGCCAGCACCAGAGGACCTGAGGCTTTCTTT
NA,TRBV5-1,TRBJ2-7,NA,CARNRDCQGPDPEQYF,TGCGCCAGAAACCGGGACTGTCAAGGCCCGGACCCCGAGCAGTACTTC
large,TRBV19,TRBJ2-1,NA,CASSIGGVSQFF,TGTGCCAGTAGTATAGGGGGGGTGAGTCAGTTCTTC